A single sample gave rise to the 26 T cell receptor beta chains below, sequenced in a study of blood T cell repertoires in COVID-19. The data were produced by immunoSEQ multiplex PCR, yet TCRdb's version contains in-frame clones alone and is incomplete. There are around 250,000 clones in the sample; approximately 83% occur only once, and 1.9% lies in the top ten. What was sequenced was PBMCs or T cells enriched from blood (not recorded which). All receptors come from a woman between 50 and 59 years old who had recovered from COVID-19.

The chain employs TRBV7-2 and TRBJ2-2; 11 nucleotides agree with TRBD2. From germline, CDR1 is SGHTA and CDR2 FQGNSA. The CDR3 consists of 16 residues. After removal of 3 bases from V and 7 bases from J, the junction contained 7 bases not matched to a gene. The CDR3 loop is CASSFFSGRAGGELFF. The CDR3 coding sequence is TGTGCCAGCAGCTTCTTTAGCGGGAGGGCCGGCGGGGAGCTGTTTTTT. Complete variable domain (other parts from reference TRBV7-2 and TRBJ2-2): GAGVSQSPSNKVTEKGKDVELRCDPISGHTALYWYRQSLGQGLEFLIYFQGNSAPDKSGLPSDRFSAERTGGSVSTLTIQRTQQEDSAVYLCASSFFSGRAGGELFFGEGSRLTVL.

This rearrangement joins TRBV15 to TRBJ2-1; 7 bases are shared with TRBD1. Trimming at V came to 0 bases and at J to 6 bases, leaving 5 bases not matched to a gene. CDR1 and CDR2 (germline): LNHNV, YYDKDF (reference sequence). CDR3 length equals 15 residues. The DNA for the CDR3 is TGTGCCACCAGCAGAGATGGGACAGTCGTCAATGAGCAGTTCTTC. This sequence encodes CATSRDGTVVNEQFF.

This clone was seen only once. V usage is TRBV29-1 and J usage is TRBJ1-5; maybe TRBD1 (6 bases). The germline gives CDR1 SQVTM, CDR2 ANQGSEA. The V end lost 6 bases, the J end lost 3 bases, and 12 bases lay between the germline ends. The CDR3 is 13 amino acids. CDR3 residues: CSVGGQSNQPQHF. The CDR3, as DNA: TGCAGCGTAGGAGGACAGTCCAATCAGCCCCAGCATTTT.

The chain has TRBV5-4 and TRBJ1-1, with TRBD1 matching over 12 bases. The V segment lost 2 bases and the J segment 3 bases; nucleotides outside the gene matches: 2. Per the germline V gene, CDR1 is SGHNT and CDR2 is YYREEE (reference sequence). The CDR3 sequence is 15 residues long. The CDR3 DNA reads as TGTGCCAGCAGCTTCCGGGACAGGGGGCACACTGAAGCTTTCTTT. Its translation is CASSFRDRGHTEAFF. Filled out from reference TRBV5-4 and TRBJ1-1, the complete variable domain reads ETGVTQSPTHLIKTRGQQVTLRCSSQSGHNTVSWYQQALGQGPQFIFQYYREEENGRGNFPPRFSGLQFPNYSSELNVNALELDDSALYLCASSFRDRGHTEAFFGQGTRLTVV.

This clone has more than one count but fewer than ten. The chain recombines TRBV11-2 with TRBJ2-1; 7 bases map to TRBD2. Germline CDR1 reads SGHAT; CDR2 reads FQNNGV. This CDR3 region has 19 residues. Trimming at V came to 2 bases and at J to 0 bases, leaving 13 bases not matched to a gene. The CDR3 nucleotides are TGTGCCAGCAGCTTAATGATGGGTAGCGGGTTGAGCTCCTACAATGAGCAGTTCTTC. Translating gives CASSLMMGSGLSSYNEQFF.

The chain employs TRBV28 and TRBJ2-1; D gene ambiguous. In germline, CDR1 is MDHEN, CDR2 SYDVKM. V was cut by 5 bases and J by 13 bases, with 15 bases left in between. CDR3 length: 12 residues. The CDR3 is CASSPARVNQFF. DNA of the CDR3: TGTGCCAGCAGTCCCGCGCGCGTCAATCAGTTCTTC.

As for this clone: An end of the junction differs from the germline gene, which may be a read error. This sequence joins TRBV4-1 and TRBJ2-1; 7 nucleotides match TRBD1. CDR3 length: 14 residues. Germline values: CDR1 MGHRA, CDR2 YSYEKL. The CDR3 sequence is CASRQGTEYNEQFF. The DNA of the CDR3 is TGCGCCAGCAGACAAGGGACAGAATACAATGAGCAGTTCTTC.

The V gene is TRBV7-8, the J gene TRBJ2-3; D is perhaps TRBD1 (6 bases). Germline CDR1 is SGHVS and CDR2 is FQNEAQ. V lost 5 bases and J lost 6, with 12 bases in between. The CDR3 is made up of 13 amino acids. CDR3 sequence: CASSPGVVDTQYF. In DNA form, the CDR3 reads TGTGCCAGCAGCCCAGGGGTTGTGGATACGCAGTATTTT.

This rearrangement joins TRBV11-2 to TRBJ1-6; D remains ambiguous. CDR1 and CDR2 from the germline V gene are SGHAT and FQNNGV. Trimming took off 5 bases at V and 0 bases at J, with 17 bases between the two ends. This CDR3 is 18 amino acids long. The CDR3 nucleotides are TGTGCCAGCAGCCCACCCCTGGGCGGGAGCTCCTATAATTCACCCCTCCACTTT. Protein: CASSPPLGGSSYNSPLHF.

The chain links TRBV11-1 to TRBJ1-1, with 9 bases identical to TRBD1. The CDR3 runs 15 residues. Germline CDR1 and CDR2: SGHAT and FQDESV (reference sequence). Trimming took 5 bases from V and 5 from J; bases not matched to a gene: 9. The CDR3 region has the DNA TGTGCCAGCAGCCTCATTGGACAGGGGAGGACTGAAGCTTTCTTT. It translates to CASSLIGQGRTEAFF.

The CDR3 coding sequence is TGCGCCAGCAGCCTACAGGGGTTGAGCTACGAGCAGTACTTC. This gives the protein CASSLQGLSYEQYF. J is TRBJ2-7 and V is TRBV5-1, with 7 bases identical to TRBD1. The CDR3 spans 14 residues. Trimming took 4 bases from V and 3 from J; bases not matched to a gene: 7. Germline CDR1 and CDR2: SGHRS and YFSETQ. The variable domain in full, with the rest retrieved from reference TRBV5-1 and TRBJ2-7, is KAGVTQTPRYLIKTRGQQVTLSCSPISGHRSVSWYQQTPGQGLQFLFEYFSETQRNKGNFPGRFSGRQFSNSRSEMNVSTLELGDSALYLCASSLQGLSYEQYFGPGTRLTVT.

This chain joins TRBV7-9 and TRBJ1-5, with 10 bases fitting TRBD1. V was clipped by 1 base and J by 7 bases; unmatched bases: 10. Germline CDR1 SEHNR, CDR2 FQNEAQ (reference sequence). The CDR3 length is 17 residues. The CDR3 region has the DNA TGTGCCAGCAGCTTAGTATTCTCGGGACAGGGGAACCAGCCCCAGCATTTT. Translation: CASSLVFSGQGNQPQHF.

CDR3 DNA sequence: TGTGCCAGCAGAATCCAGGGGGGAGATGGCTACACCTTC. Its protein is CASRIQGGDGYTF. This sequence joins TRBV5-4 and TRBJ1-2; TRBD1 agrees at 7 bases. CDR3 length equals 13 residues. The V and J ends lost 5 bases and 6 bases, in that order; junction bases with no gene match: 7. Germline V CDR1 and CDR2: SGHNT, YYREEE (reference sequence). Supplemented by reference TRBV5-4 and TRBJ1-2, the full variable domain reads ETGVTQSPTHLIKTRGQQVTLRCSSQSGHNTVSWYQQALGQGPQFIFQYYREEENGRGNFPPRFSGLQFPNYSSELNVNALELDDSALYLCASRIQGGDGYTFGSGTRLTVV.

Here the CDR3 reads CASRSTNTEAFF. CDR3 coding DNA: TGTGCCAGCAGGAGCACGAACACTGAAGCTTTCTTT. The V call is TRBV25-1, the J call TRBJ1-1; D unresolved. With 6 bases removed from V and 1 base from J, the gap between germline ends came to 6 bases. CDR3 length: 12 amino acids. Germline CDR1 reads MGHDK; CDR2 reads SYGVNS.

This chain uses TRBV20-1 with TRBJ2-7, with unresolved D. Trimming pared 5 bases from V and 5 bases from J, leaving 7 bases between. Per germline, CDR1 DFQATT and CDR2 SNEGSKA (reference sequence). The CDR3 spans 10 residues. As DNA, the CDR3 is TGCAGTGCTGAGTACCACGAGCAGTACTTC. Translation gives CSAEYHEQYF.

The sample holds one count of this clone. V and J are TRBV21-1 and TRBJ1-4; TRBD1 reflects the table's D call only, with no check against the DNA. TRBV21-1 is tagged as a pseudogene. This CDR3 is 14 amino acids long. CDR3: CASTGGQGLVKLFF. In nucleotides, the CDR3 is TGTGCCAGCACGGGGGGACAGGGACTGGTAAAACTGTTTTTT.

The genes are TRBV18 and TRBJ2-5; D gene unclear. CDR3 length: 14 residues. V was clipped by 3 bases and J by 0 bases, with 8 bases between them. The V gene's germline CDR1 is KGHSH and CDR2 LQKENI. CDR3 bases: TGTGCCAGCTCACCTGAGAATTACCAAGAGACCCAGTACTTC. Protein product: CASSPENYQETQYF.

The chain couples TRBV5-1 to TRBJ2-1; 10 nucleotides match TRBD2. This CDR3 is 14 amino acids long. CDR1 is SGHRS, CDR2 YFSETQ, per germline. Germline trimming cut 4 bases from V and 13 bases from J; bases unmatched to any gene: 11. CDR3 bases: TGCGCCAGCAGCCCTAGGGCTAGCGGGAGTGAACAGTTCTTC. Translated, it gives CASSPRASGSEQFF.

In this sample, this clone turned up once. This sequence joins TRBV4-1 and TRBJ1-1; the D gene is possibly TRBD1 (6 bases). Per the germline V gene, CDR1 is MGHRA and CDR2 is YSYEKL. Trimming removed 4 bases at V and 0 bases at J, with 15 bases between. This CDR3 comprises 16 residues. Here the CDR3 reads CASSLARQVMNTEAFF. CDR3 coding DNA: TGCGCCAGCAGCCTCGCCCGACAGGTCATGAACACTGAAGCTTTCTTT.

The table lists this clone with a count of one. The chain combines TRBV29-1 with TRBJ2-1; D remains ambiguous. Trimming pared 4 bases from V and 10 bases from J, leaving 8 bases between. CDR1 and CDR2 (germline): SQVTM, ANQGSEA. The CDR3 has 10 residues. CDR3 coding DNA: TGCAGCGTTGCGGTGTTGGAGCAGTTCTTC. Encoded protein: CSVAVLEQFF.

This rearrangement joins TRBV5-1 to TRBJ2-3, with D uncertain. Germline V gene lookup returns CDR1 SGHRS and CDR2 YFSETQ. Trimming took off 4 bases at V and 1 base at J, with 7 bases between the two ends. The CDR3 has 13 residues. The CDR3 region is CASSPIGTDTQYF. The CDR3 DNA is TGCGCCAGCAGCCCGATAGGCACAGATACGCAGTATTTT.

The chain uses TRBV10-3 and TRBJ1-5; D possibly corresponds to TRBD1 (6 bases). The CDR3 contains 16 residues. The germline V gene has CDR1 ENHRY and CDR2 SYGVKD. V gave up 2 bases and J gave up 9 bases, with 20 bases separating them. The CDR3: CAISEGDKVGKRPQHF. CDR3 coding DNA: TGTGCCATCAGTGAGGGGGACAAGGTGGGGAAACGGCCCCAGCATTTT.

The chain combines TRBV19 with TRBJ2-2, with 7 bases fitting TRBD2. V trimming: 7 bases; J trimming: 3 bases; junction bases outside the gene matches: 2. This CDR3 has 13 amino acids. CDR1 is LNHDA and CDR2 is SQIVND in the germline V gene (reference sequence). The DNA of the CDR3 is TGTGCCAGTATCCGGGGGGACACCGGGGAGCTGTTTTTT. Protein sequence: CASIRGDTGELFF.

The chain recombines TRBV29-1 with TRBJ2-7; perhaps TRBD1 as D (7 bases). CDR1 and CDR2 from the germline V gene are SQVTM and ANQGSEA. Trimming removed 6 bases from V and 1 base from J, with 10 bases in between. The length of the CDR3 is 12 residues. The CDR3 loop reads CSVRGVSYEQYF. CDR3 coding DNA: TGCAGCGTCAGGGGGGTGTCCTACGAGCAGTACTTC.

The chain joins TRBV7-2 to TRBJ1-6; D might be TRBD1 (5 bases). V was pared by 5 bases and J by 5 bases, with 10 bases between. The germline V gene encodes CDR1 SGHTA and CDR2 FQGNSA. CDR3 length equals 14 residues. CDR3 bases: TGTGCCAGCAGCATCCAGGGTGATAATTCACCCCTCCACTTT. The encoded protein is CASSIQGDNSPLHF.

The table lists this clone with a few counts. V is TRBV3-1 (or the pseudogene TRBV3-2) and J is TRBJ2-7; 9 positions agree with TRBD1. The CDR3 has 15 residues. Looked up from germline, CDR1 is LGHDT and CDR2 is YNNKEL (reference sequence). V lost 1 base to trimming and J lost 6 bases; unmatched junction nucleotides: 7. The CDR3 is CASSQAAGQGVEQYF. The CDR3 DNA is TGTGCCAGCAGCCAAGCGGCGGGACAGGGTGTCGAGCAGTACTTC.